A selection of T cell receptor beta chains follows, all from one sample in a study of CD8 T cells in ankylosing spondylitis. TCRdb re-analysed the 5' RACE reads in MiXCR, keeping a single row per CDR3 protein. The sample carries fewer than 130,000 distinct CDR3 sequences, 24% recorded once. Sequencing was carried out using synovial fluid, either unsorted or a sorted T cell fraction (not recorded which). These receptors were taken from a male donor with ankylosing spondylitis. Both conserved end residues are part of each CDR3. Fields, in order: clone size, V gene, J gene, D gene, CDR3 length, CDR3 protein, CDR3 DNA. A D gene is named only where the DNA matches it firmly. Some rows mark clone size as missing; the rest say once, few, many or name a class of expanded clone.

>few|TRBV20-1|TRBJ2-1|TRBD2|15
CSARDAGLAGGVAFF
TGCAGTGCTAGAGATGCAGGACTAGCGGGAGGAGTGGCGTTCTTC
>few|TRBV4-1|TRBJ2-5|NA|16
CASRGGASAPQETQYF
TGCGCCAGCAGGGGGGGAGCTAGCGCCCCACAAGAGACCCAGTACTTC
>NA|TRBV20-1|TRBJ2-5|TRBD2|14
CSATPGLAGETQYF
TGCAGTGCTACCCCGGGACTAGCCGGAGAGACCCAGTACTTC
>few|TRBV5-1|TRBJ2-1|TRBD2|15
CASSLGLAEINEQFF
TGCGCCAGCAGCTTGGGGCTAGCGGAAATAAATGAGCAGTTCTTC
>NA|TRBV5-1|TRBJ1-1|TRBD1|15
CASSKLGTGVTEAFF
TGCGCCAGCAGTAAACTAGGGACAGGGGTCACTGAAGCTTTCTTT
>NA|TRBV12-3/TRBV12-4|TRBJ2-2|TRBD2|13
CASSTGGFGELFF
TGTGCCAGCAGTACCGGGGGGTTCGGGGAGCTGTTTTTT
>few|TRBV29-1|TRBJ2-1|NA|12
CRVGERDNEQFF
TGCAGGGTGGGGGAGAGGGACAATGAGCAGTTCTTC
>few|TRBV5-1|TRBJ2-7|NA|15
CASSLAGGLNGEQYF
TGCGCCAGCAGCTTGGCCGGTGGTCTTAACGGGGAGCAGTACTTC
>NA|TRBV5-1|TRBJ2-7|TRBD2|18
CASSPGTSGRALYYEQYF
TGCGCCAGCAGCCCAGGGACTAGCGGGAGGGCCCTCTACTACGAGCAGTACTTC
>NA|TRBV3-1|TRBJ2-7|NA|14
CASSQDLRSYEQYF
TGTGCCAGCAGCCAAGATCTGCGCTCCTACGAGCAGTACTTC
>few|TRBV5-4|TRBJ1-1|TRBD1|14
CASSFLGGHTEAFF
TGTGCCAGCAGCTTTCTAGGGGGCCACACTGAAGCTTTCTTT
>NA|TRBV12-3/TRBV12-4|TRBJ2-3|NA|19
CASSLAARGVAGWRDTQYF
TGTGCCAGCAGTTTAGCGGCCAGGGGGGTAGCGGGATGGAGAGATACGCAGTATTTT
>NA|TRBV3-1|TRBJ2-1|NA|16
CASSLTYGSDYNEQFF
TGTGCCAGCAGCCTAACCTACGGGAGCGATTACAATGAGCAGTTCTTC
>NA|TRBV4-2|TRBJ2-5|NA|15
CASSQVLSYQETQYF
TGTGCCAGCAGCCAAGTTCTGTCGTACCAAGAGACCCAGTACTTC
>few|TRBV11-2|TRBJ2-1|NA|16
CASSGRTGSSYNEQFF
TGTGCCAGCAGCGGCAGGACGGGCAGCTCCTACAATGAGCAGTTCTTC
>NA|TRBV7-6|TRBJ1-3|TRBD1|13
CASSFRQGNTIYF
TGTGCCAGCAGTTTTAGACAGGGGAACACCATATATTTT
>NA|TRBV6-6|TRBJ2-3|NA|12
CASSLPDTPQYF
TGTGCCAGCAGCCTACCAGACACCCCGCAGTATTTT
>NA|TRBV7-9|TRBJ2-3|TRBD2|15
CASRPGLAVADTQYF
TGTGCCAGCAGGCCTGGACTAGCGGTTGCAGATACGCAGTATTTT
>few|TRBV11-2|TRBJ2-1|TRBD2|18
CASSLDFIAGGSYNEQFF
TGTGCCAGCAGCTTAGACTTCATAGCGGGAGGTTCCTACAATGAGCAGTTCTTC
>NA|TRBV18|TRBJ2-3|NA|11
CASSPIDTQYF
TGTGCCAGCTCACCAATCGATACGCAGTATTTT
>NA|TRBV6-5|TRBJ2-1|TRBD1|13
CASSYGTGNEQFF
TGTGCCAGCAGTTACGGGACAGGGAATGAGCAGTTCTTC
>NA|TRBV30|TRBJ1-6|TRBD1|16
CAWRGRGRIYNSPLHF
TGTGCCTGGAGAGGGAGGGGGCGAATATATAATTCACCCCTCCACTTT
>NA|TRBV3-1|TRBJ2-7|NA|14
CASSQFTGPYEQYF
TGTGCCAGCAGCCAATTTACAGGCCCCTACGAGCAGTACTTC
>few|TRBV5-1|TRBJ1-1|TRBD1|14
CASSARQGVTEAFF
TGCGCCAGCAGCGCCCGACAGGGGGTCACTGAAGCTTTCTTT
>many|TRBV19|TRBJ1-1|NA|13
CASSTTPGAEAFF
TGTGCCAGTAGTACTACGCCCGGGGCTGAAGCTTTCTTT
>NA|TRBV6-1|TRBJ2-2|NA|14
CASKKGRDTGELFF
TGTGCCAGCAAAAAAGGTCGAGACACCGGGGAGCTGTTTTTT
>few|TRBV4-2|TRBJ2-1|NA|16
CASSQYSGSSYNEQFF
TGTGCCAGCAGCCAATATTCCGGCTCCTCCTACAATGAGCAGTTCTTC
>few|TRBV24-1|TRBJ1-5|NA|14
CATSEPGPNQPQHF
TGTGCCACCAGTGAACCGGGACCAAATCAGCCCCAGCATTTT